The 26 T cell receptor beta chains reported below all come from one sample, sequenced in a study of T cells after yellow fever vaccination. TCRdb processed the 5' RACE reads anew with MiXCR; each CDR3 protein has one entry. This table has more than 350,000 distinct CDR3 sequences, 9.5% to 13% appearing once. The source was PBMCs, collected on the day of the first yellow fever vaccination. Receptors originate from a man aged 18-30 years who received the YFV17D yellow fever vaccine.

This clonotype was seen many times. The chain uses TRBV12-3 or TRBV12-4 and TRBJ1-6; 11 bases agree with TRBD1. The length of the CDR3 is 16 residues. V was clipped by 8 bases and J by 10 bases; unmatched bases: 13. In nucleotides, the CDR3 is TGTGCCAGCGGCCAGGGGTTCGGGACAGGGGGATCACCCCTCCACTTT. Translating it yields CASGQGFGTGGSPLHF.

The chain couples TRBV20-1 to TRBJ1-1, with D possibly being TRBD1 (5 bases). CDR1 DFQATT and CDR2 SNEGSKA come from the germline V gene (reference sequence). This CDR3 spans 14 amino acids. The V end was cut by 3 bases, the J end by 1 base, with 12 bases between. The CDR3: CSARIGTRNTEAFF. The CDR3 DNA reads TGCAGTGCTAGGATCGGGACTAGGAACACTGAAGCTTTCTTT.

This clonotype has a handful of counts. The J gene is TRBJ1-1, the V gene TRBV5-1; D is unclear. The CDR3 is made up of 14 amino acids. Trimming left V 0 bases short and J 6 bases short, with 12 bases between. From germline, CDR1 is SGHRS and CDR2 YFSETQ. The CDR3 reads CASSLGPSEAEAFF. In DNA, the CDR3 is TGCGCCAGCAGCTTGGGTCCCTCCGAGGCTGAAGCTTTCTTT.

This clonotype was recorded at least ten times. V and J are TRBV12-3 or TRBV12-4 and TRBJ2-2; D unresolved. Trimming removed 6 bases from V and 1 base from J, with 9 bases in between. This CDR3 has 14 amino acids. Written as DNA, the CDR3 is TGTGCCAGCAGACGATTTAGGAACACCGGGGAGCTGTTTTTT. This codes for CASRRFRNTGELFF.

This clonotype was seen a few times. The V call is TRBV4-3, the J call TRBJ1-5; a possible D gene is TRBD1 (6 bases). CDR1 is LGHNA and CDR2 is YSLEER in the germline V gene. The V and J ends lost 5 bases and 8 bases respectively, with 16 bases between them. This CDR3 has 14 residues. The CDR3 nucleotides read TGCGCCAGCAGCGTACCGCAGGGGTGGGAGCCCCAGCATTTT. Translating gives CASSVPQGWEPQHF.

V and J are TRBV6-1 and TRBJ2-7; 9 bases are a match to TRBD1. Trimming took 4 bases from V and 5 from J; bases not matched to a gene: 3. Germline V gene data show CDR1 as MNHNS and CDR2 as SASEGT. The CDR3 covers 13 residues. For the CDR3, the DNA is TGTGCCAGCAGTGGGACAGGGGTGGACGAGCAGTACTTC. Translated, it gives CASSGTGVDEQYF.

CDR3 region: CAISESTRINEKLFF. CDR3 DNA: TGTGCCATCAGTGAGTCGACAAGGATTAATGAAAAACTGTTTTTT. The chain links TRBV10-3 to TRBJ1-4; D is unclear. The CDR3 is 15 amino acids. CDR1 ENHRY and CDR2 SYGVKD come from the germline V gene. V lost 0 bases and J 4 bases, leaving 9 bases between the germline ends.

The gene calls are TRBV20-1 and TRBJ2-3; D possibly matches TRBD1 or TRBD2 (6 bases each). With 0 bases removed from V and 2 bases from J, the gap between germline ends came to 9 bases. Germline assignment: CDR1 DFQATT and CDR2 SNEGSKA (reference sequence). This CDR3 comprises 14 residues. The CDR3 DNA sequence: TGCAGTGCTAGAGATCCGGGGGCCACAGATACGCAGTATTTT. It codes for CSARDPGATDTQYF.

The chain combines TRBV6-1 with TRBJ1-5, with a weak D call TRBD1 (6 bases). The CDR3 has 13 amino acids. The germline V gene encodes CDR1 MNHNS and CDR2 SASEGT. Trimming took 3 bases from V and 6 from J, leaving 9 bases between them. The CDR3 DNA reads as TGTGCCAGCAGTGATTGGGGGCCTCAGCCCCAGCATTTT. As protein: CASSDWGPQPQHF.

The chain couples TRBV6-2 or TRBV6-3 to TRBJ2-7; 8 positions agree with TRBD1. Looked up from germline, CDR1 is MNHEY and CDR2 is SVGEGT. The CDR3 is 15 residues long. Unmatched junction bases numbered 7, after V lost 4 bases and J lost 2 bases. CDR3: CASSSNRGTPYEQYF. DNA for the CDR3: TGTGCCAGCAGTTCCAACAGGGGGACGCCCTACGAGCAGTACTTC.

This chain joins TRBV19 and TRBJ2-3, with D tentatively TRBD2 (6 bases). V lost 9 bases and J 0 bases, leaving 19 bases between the germline ends. The CDR3 covers 16 residues. Germline V lookup: CDR1 LNHDA, CDR2 SQIVND (reference sequence). The CDR3 DNA follows: TGTGCCAGCCGGAGCCCCGGCGGGGAGAGCACAGATACGCAGTATTTT. Amino acids: CASRSPGGESTDTQYF.

The table lists this clonotype with a few counts. The conserved phenylalanine or tryptophan normally closing the CDR3 is absent here, so this likely arose from a read error. This chain joins TRBV7-2 and TRBJ2-7; 7 bases match TRBD2. J was trimmed by 5 bases and V by 5 bases; bases with no gene match: 3. CDR3 length: 12 amino acids. In germline, CDR1 is SGHTA, CDR2 FQGNSA. The CDR3 is CASSGGGDEQYS. As DNA, the CDR3 is TGTGCCAGCAGCGGGGGAGGGGACGAGCAGTACTCC.

This rearrangement joins TRBV7-2 to TRBJ2-5; D may be TRBD1 (6 bases). Trimming shortened V by 1 base and J by 4 bases, and 13 bases separated the two germline ends. The CDR3 extends over 15 amino acids. Germline loops: CDR1 SGHTA, CDR2 FQGNSA. The CDR3: CASSLGQGRTETQYF. The CDR3 coding sequence is TGTGCCAGCAGCTTAGGCCAGGGGCGTACAGAGACCCAGTACTTC.

This clonotype has at least ten counts. CDR3 coding DNA: TGTGCCAGCAGTTTACAGGGTATTGAGCAGTTCTTC. Translating gives CASSLQGIEQFF. This chain uses TRBV12-3 or TRBV12-4 with TRBJ2-1; D may be TRBD1 (5 bases). The CDR3 contains 12 residues. The V end lost 2 bases, the J end lost 9 bases, and 8 bases lay between the germline ends.

The chain recombines TRBV20-1 with TRBJ2-3, with D unclear. The CDR3 loop spans 12 amino acids. In germline, CDR1 is DFQATT, CDR2 SNEGSKA (reference sequence). The V gene lost 3 bases and the J gene lost 4 bases, with 8 bases spanning the gap. The chain's CDR3 is CSASPLADTQYF. CDR3 nucleotide sequence: TGCAGTGCTAGTCCCCTAGCAGATACGCAGTATTTT.

This chain joins TRBV19 and TRBJ2-1, with 7 positions matching TRBD2. CDR3 length: 13 residues. The junction had 6 bases not matched to a gene; V was cut back by 4 bases and J by 9 bases. Germline V gene sequence: CDR1 LNHDA, CDR2 SQIVND (reference sequence). CDR3 sequence: CASSKGDYSEQFF. CDR3 coding DNA: TGTGCCAGTAGTAAAGGGGACTACTCTGAGCAGTTCTTC.

This clonotype was observed a handful of times. The CDR3 region is CASSSLAPNSPLHF. The CDR3 DNA follows: TGTGCCAGCAGCTCCCTCGCCCCTAATTCACCCCTCCACTTT. The chain couples TRBV7-2 to TRBJ1-6; D unresolved. Per germline, CDR1 SGHTA and CDR2 FQGNSA. The CDR3 contains 14 residues. V lost 4 bases and J lost 6, with 10 bases in between. Together with reference TRBV7-2 and TRBJ1-6, the CDR3 gives the full variable domain: GAGVSQSPSNKVTEKGKDVELRCDPISGHTALYWYRQSLGQGLEFLIYFQGNSAPDKSGLPSDRFSAERTGGSVSTLTIQRTQQEDSAVYLCASSSLAPNSPLHFGNGTRLTVT.

This clonotype was counted a few times. The chain uses TRBV6-2 or TRBV6-3 and TRBJ2-4, with TRBD2 matching 8 bases. This CDR3 spans 16 amino acids. Trimming took 4 bases from V and 0 from J; bases not matched to a gene: 5. CDR1 and CDR2 from the germline V gene are MNHEY and SVGEGT. The CDR3 DNA follows: TGTGCCAGCAGTTCGGTTAGCGGGGTAGCCAAAAACATTCAGTACTTC. It encodes CASSSVSGVAKNIQYF.

The chain links TRBV7-2 to TRBJ2-3, with 7 nucleotides matching TRBD2. CDR3 size: 20 residues. Per germline, CDR1 SGHTA and CDR2 FQGNSA. V shed 4 bases and J 6 bases; nucleotides not matched to a gene: 25. CDR3 residues: CASSSSHEGTNPKAGDTQYF. CDR3 bases: TGTGCCAGCAGCTCTAGCCACGAGGGGACTAACCCGAAAGCTGGGGATACGCAGTATTTT. The variable domain in full, completed from reference TRBV7-2 and TRBJ2-3, reads GAGVSQSPSNKVTEKGKDVELRCDPISGHTALYWYRQSLGQGLEFLIYFQGNSAPDKSGLPSDRFSAERTGGSVSTLTIQRTQQEDSAVYLCASSSSHEGTNPKAGDTQYFGPGTRLTVL.

This clonotype was counted ten times or more. The rearrangement uses TRBV7-2 and TRBJ2-7, with D uncertain. CDR1 is SGHTA, CDR2 FQGNSA, per germline. This CDR3 comprises 11 residues. V lost 5 bases and J 6 bases, leaving 8 bases between the germline ends. The CDR3 loop is CASSPGLEQYF. CDR3 nucleotides: TGTGCCAGCAGCCCAGGCCTCGAGCAGTACTTC.

At least ten counts were recorded for this clonotype. The chain is built from TRBV20-1 and TRBJ2-1; D is undetermined. V lost 2 bases and J 1 base, leaving 6 bases between the germline ends. CDR1 is DFQATT and CDR2 is SNEGSKA in the germline V gene (reference sequence). CDR3 length: 13 amino acids. CDR3: CSARQSSYNEQFF. The CDR3 DNA follows: TGCAGTGCTAGACAGTCATCCTACAATGAGCAGTTCTTC.

This sequence joins TRBV7-9 and TRBJ1-1; D is undetermined. CDR3 size: 12 residues. Between the trimmed V and J ends, which lost 6 bases and 6 bases, there was a span of 11 bases. CDR1 and CDR2 from the germline V gene are SEHNR and FQNEAQ (reference sequence). The CDR3 here is CASRGPVPEAFF. CDR3 nucleotide sequence: TGTGCCAGCAGAGGCCCAGTGCCTGAAGCTTTCTTT.

A few counts support this clonotype. The chain employs TRBV11-2 and TRBJ2-7; D gene uncertain. In germline, CDR1 is SGHAT, CDR2 FQNNGV. This CDR3 comprises 16 residues. V was clipped by 5 bases and J by 5 bases, with 22 bases between them. CDR3 protein: CASSKASALGEDEQYF. Here the CDR3 DNA reads TGTGCCAGCAGCAAAGCGAGCGCCCTCGGCGAAGACGAGCAGTACTTC.

This clonotype was recorded only once. The chain couples TRBV7-8 to TRBJ1-2; the match to TRBD1 covers 10 bases. The CDR3 is 16 residues long. V lost 5 bases to trimming and J lost 4 bases; unmatched junction nucleotides: 10. Per germline, CDR1 SGHVS and CDR2 FQNEAQ. The CDR3 DNA is TGTGCCAGCAGCCTCCTTCCCGGGACAGGGGTCTATGGCTACACCTTC. Its translation: CASSLLPGTGVYGYTF. Supplemented by reference TRBV7-8 and TRBJ1-2, the full variable domain reads GAGVSQSPRYKVAKRGQDVALRCDPISGHVSLFWYQQALGQGPEFLTYFQNEAQLDKSGLPSDRFFAERPEGSVSTLKIQRTQQEDSAVYLCASSLLPGTGVYGYTFGSGTRLTVV.

This clonotype was observed a few times. The V call is TRBV6-5, the J call TRBJ2-2, with no clear D. This CDR3 region has 14 residues. The ends were cut back, 0 bases at V and 2 bases at J, with 4 bases in the middle. Germline loops: CDR1 MNHEY, CDR2 SVGAGI. CDR3 sequence: CASSYSPNTGELFF. As DNA, the CDR3 is TGTGCCAGCAGTTACTCTCCCAACACCGGGGAGCTGTTTTTT.

This clonotype came up many times. This rearrangement joins TRBV7-2 to TRBJ2-7; a possible D gene is TRBD1 (5 bases). The ends were cut back, 5 bases at V and 2 bases at J, with 13 bases in the middle. Looked up from germline, CDR1 is SGHTA and CDR2 is FQGNSA. The CDR3 length is 14 residues. CDR3 residues: CASSPARAPYEQYF. In DNA form, the CDR3 reads TGTGCCAGCAGCCCTGCCAGGGCCCCCTACGAGCAGTACTTC.